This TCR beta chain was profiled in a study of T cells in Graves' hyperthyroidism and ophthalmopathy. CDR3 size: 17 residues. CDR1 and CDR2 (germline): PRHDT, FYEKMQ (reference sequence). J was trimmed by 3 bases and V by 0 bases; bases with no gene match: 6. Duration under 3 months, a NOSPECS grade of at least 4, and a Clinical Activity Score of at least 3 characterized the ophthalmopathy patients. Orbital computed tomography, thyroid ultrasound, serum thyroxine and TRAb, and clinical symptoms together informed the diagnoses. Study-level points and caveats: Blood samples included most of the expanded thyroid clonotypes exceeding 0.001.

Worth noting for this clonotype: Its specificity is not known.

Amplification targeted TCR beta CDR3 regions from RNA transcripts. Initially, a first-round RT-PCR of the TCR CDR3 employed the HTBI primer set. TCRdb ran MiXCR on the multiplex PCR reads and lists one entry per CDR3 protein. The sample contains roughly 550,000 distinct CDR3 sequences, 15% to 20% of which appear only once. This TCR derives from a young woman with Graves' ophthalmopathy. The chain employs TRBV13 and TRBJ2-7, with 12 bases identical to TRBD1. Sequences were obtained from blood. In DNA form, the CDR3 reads TGTGCCAGCAGCTTAGGGGGACAGGGGGCGCCTCTCTACGAGCAGTACTTC. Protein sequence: CASSLGGQGAPLYEQYF. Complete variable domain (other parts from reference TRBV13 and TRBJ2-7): AAGVIQSPRHLIKEKRETATLKCYPIPRHDTVYWYQQGPGQDPQFLISFYEKMQSDKGSIPDRFSAQQFSDYHSELNMSSLELGDSALYFCASSLGGQGAPLYEQYFGPGTRLTVT.